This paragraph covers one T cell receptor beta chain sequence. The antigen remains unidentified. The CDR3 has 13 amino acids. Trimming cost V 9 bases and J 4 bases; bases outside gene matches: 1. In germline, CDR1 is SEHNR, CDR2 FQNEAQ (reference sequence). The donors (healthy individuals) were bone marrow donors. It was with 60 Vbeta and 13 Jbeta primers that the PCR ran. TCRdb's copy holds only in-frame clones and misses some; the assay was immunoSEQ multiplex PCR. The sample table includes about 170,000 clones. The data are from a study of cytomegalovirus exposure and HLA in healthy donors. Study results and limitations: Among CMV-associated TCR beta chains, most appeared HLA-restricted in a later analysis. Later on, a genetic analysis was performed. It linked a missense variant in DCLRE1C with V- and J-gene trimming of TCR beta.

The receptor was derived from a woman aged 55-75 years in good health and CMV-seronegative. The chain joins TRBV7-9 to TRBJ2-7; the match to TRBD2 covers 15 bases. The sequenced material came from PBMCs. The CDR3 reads CASGTSGRYEQYF. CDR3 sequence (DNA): TGTGCCAGTGGGACTAGCGGGAGGTACGAGCAGTACTTC.